Listed below are T cell receptor beta chains from one sample, sequenced in a study of T cells in Graves' hyperthyroidism and ophthalmopathy. TCRdb passed the multiplex PCR reads through MiXCR, listing each CDR3 protein once. Among more than 500,000 distinct CDR3 sequences, about 16% were seen once, and the ten largest hold less than 30%. Specimen: blood. The origin of the receptors is a young woman with Graves' ophthalmopathy. CDR3s include the opening cysteine and the closing phenylalanine or tryptophan. The D gene is left open where the match is weak. Where a row states a size, it is once, few, many or the class of an expanded clone; other rows omit it.

>.|TRBV11-1|many|13|TRBJ1-1
CASSFGVGTEAFF
TGTGCCAGCAGCTTTGGTGTCGGCACTGAAGCTTTCTTT
>.|TRBV19|few|17|TRBJ2-1
CASTQKWGARSYNEQFF
TGTGCCAGTACCCAAAAGTGGGGGGCCAGGTCCTACAATGAGCAGTTCTTC
>.|TRBV28|many|11|TRBJ2-3
CASSRTDTQYF
TGTGCCAGCAGCCGCACAGATACGCAGTATTTT
>.|TRBV27|.|17|TRBJ1-4
CASSLSGAGGSNEKLFF
TGTGCCAGCAGTTTATCGGGGGCAGGTGGGTCTAATGAAAAACTGTTTTTT
>.|TRBV4-3|.|15|TRBJ2-7
CASSQGPTKGYEQYF
TGCGCCAGCAGCCAAGGTCCGACTAAGGGCTACGAGCAGTACTTC
>TRBD2|TRBV3-1|many|14|TRBJ2-7
CASAQGTSGYEQYF
TGTGCCAGCGCACAGGGGACTAGCGGGTACGAGCAGTACTTC
>TRBD2|TRBV24-1|few|19|TRBJ2-1
CATSDTRLAGGHSYNEQFF
TGTGCCACCAGTGATACAAGACTAGCGGGAGGGCATTCCTACAATGAGCAGTTCTTC
>.|TRBV28|many|13|TRBJ1-6
CASGVAYNSPLHF
TGTGCCAGCGGGGTAGCCTATAATTCACCCCTCCACTTT
>TRBD1|TRBV7-2|many|15|TRBJ1-3
CASSLAGGEGNTIYF
TGTGCCAGCAGCTTAGCAGGGGGCGAAGGAAACACCATATATTTT
>.|TRBV6-1|.|11|TRBJ1-1
CASAQGVVAFF
TGTGCCAGCGCCCAAGGGGTAGTCGCTTTCTTT
>TRBD2|TRBV6-2/TRBV6-3|many|15|TRBJ2-1
CASSTLAGVGDEQFF
TGTGCCAGCAGTACCTTAGCGGGAGTTGGGGATGAGCAGTTCTTC
>TRBD2|TRBV29-1|few|13|TRBJ2-1
CSVGLAGPNEQFF
TGCAGCGTTGGACTAGCAGGGCCCAATGAGCAGTTCTTC
>.|TRBV7-2|.|13|TRBJ2-7
CASSLTQFYEQYF
TGTGCCAGCAGCTTAACTCAGTTCTACGAGCAGTACTTC
>.|TRBV5-1|many|13|TRBJ2-1
CASSSTPNNEQFF
TGCGCCAGCAGCAGTACTCCTAACAATGAGCAGTTCTTC
>TRBD2|TRBV14|few|16|TRBJ2-1
CASSLLGGRVYNEQFF
TGTGCCAGCAGCCTACTAGGTGGGAGGGTCTACAATGAGCAGTTCTTC
>TRBD2|TRBV27|few|14|TRBJ2-1
CASNIAGGRSEQFF
TGTGCCAGCAATATAGCGGGAGGAAGAAGTGAGCAGTTCTTC
>TRBD1|TRBV20-1|many|20|TRBJ2-1
CSARDPGSSKDRAGRNEQFF
TGCAGTGCTAGAGACCCCGGGTCATCAAAGGACAGGGCAGGGCGGAATGAGCAGTTCTTC
>TRBD2|TRBV6-2/TRBV6-3|many|15|TRBJ2-1
CASSYRLAGGNEQFF
TGTGCCAGCAGTTACCGACTAGCGGGAGGCAATGAGCAGTTCTTC
>.|TRBV18|many|14|TRBJ2-5
CASSPPTGQETQYF
TGTGCCAGCTCACCACCCACAGGCCAAGAGACCCAGTACTTC
>TRBD2|TRBV4-3|.|15|TRBJ2-7
CASSQDRGTSYEQYF
TGCGCCAGCAGCCAAGATCGGGGGACTAGCTACGAGCAGTACTTC
>TRBD1|TRBV7-2|.|13|TRBJ2-3
CASSGGTTDTQYF
TGTGCCAGCTCAGGGGGAACCACAGATACGCAGTATTTT
>TRBD2|TRBV7-9|.|20|TRBJ2-3
CASSFTDTTSGRRMTDTQYF
TGTGCCAGCAGCTTTACAGATACTACTAGCGGGAGGCGGATGACAGATACGCAGTATTTT
>.|TRBV6-1|.|15|TRBJ2-2
CASSKQGLTAGELFF
TGTGCCAGCAGCAAACAGGGCCTAACCGCCGGGGAGCTGTTTTTT
>TRBD2|TRBV11-2|few|16|TRBJ2-7
CASRHPAAGVTYEQYF
TGTGCCAGCAGACACCCGGCGGCGGGAGTCACCTACGAGCAGTACTTC
>.|TRBV19|many|16|TRBJ1-1
CASSPREGRGNTEAFF
TGTGCCAGTAGTCCCCGGGAAGGAAGAGGGAACACTGAAGCTTTCTTT
>.|TRBV28|.|17|TRBJ2-6
CASSLSGLGSGANVLTF
TGTGCCAGCAGTCTATCAGGACTGGGCTCTGGGGCCAACGTCCTGACTTTC
>.|TRBV6-1|many|14|TRBJ2-3
CASALGAHTDTQYF
TGTGCCAGCGCCCTAGGGGCCCACACAGATACGCAGTATTTT
>TRBD2|TRBV12-3/TRBV12-4|.|17|TRBJ2-2
CASSAGLAGLNTGELFF
TGTGCCAGCAGTGCGGGACTAGCGGGACTGAACACCGGGGAGCTGTTTTTT
>.|TRBV24-1|.|14|TRBJ2-2
CATSAQGPRAELFF
TGTGCCACCAGTGCCCAAGGACCCCGGGCGGAGCTGTTTTTT
>.|TRBV30|.|13|TRBJ1-1
CAWSEKGFWGAFF
TGTGCCTGGAGTGAGAAGGGTTTTTGGGGAGCTTTCTTT
>TRBD1|TRBV9|.|15|TRBJ2-5
CASSVTGTAQETQYF
TGTGCCAGCAGCGTGACCGGGACAGCGCAAGAGACCCAGTACTTC
>.|TRBV3-1|.|14|TRBJ1-4
CASRYLGTGEKLFF
TGTGCCAGCCGCTACCTCGGGACTGGCGAAAAACTGTTTTTT
>.|TRBV28|many|13|TRBJ2-1
CASSPTLYNEQFF
TGTGCCAGCAGTCCAACACTCTACAATGAGCAGTTCTTC
>.|TRBV27|.|13|TRBJ1-2
CASSIGTLGGYTF
TGTGCCAGCAGTATCGGGACTCTCGGTGGCTACACCTTC
>.|TRBV2|many|16|TRBJ2-3
CASSEAGPSPGSAQYF
TGTGCCAGCAGTGAAGCCGGGCCGTCCCCAGGCTCGGCGCAGTATTTT
>TRBD2|TRBV12-3/TRBV12-4|.|15|TRBJ2-3
CASSLAGRSTDTQYF
TGTGCCAGCAGCCTAGCGGGAAGAAGCACAGATACGCAGTATTTT
>.|TRBV29-1|few|16|TRBJ1-2
CSVEIYGGGQNYGYTF
TGCAGCGTTGAAATCTACGGGGGCGGGCAAAACTATGGCTACACCTTC
>TRBD1|TRBV16|.|15|TRBJ1-6
CASSLADRVNSPLHF
TGTGCCAGCAGCCTAGCGGACAGGGTCAATTCACCCCTCCACTTT
>.|TRBV9|.|15|TRBJ1-1
CASSGGLAGNTEAFF
TGTGCCAGCAGCGGGGGATTGGCAGGAAACACTGAAGCTTTCTTT
>.|TRBV5-1|many|12|TRBJ1-4
CASSVEGIQLFF
TGCGCCAGCAGCGTGGAGGGAATTCAACTGTTTTTT
>TRBD2|TRBV20-1|many|12|TRBJ2-7
CSAGSGRLEQYF
TGCAGTGCTGGGAGCGGGAGGCTCGAGCAGTACTTC
>.|TRBV7-8|.|18|TRBJ2-3
CASSLPALHFSSTDTQYF
TGTGCCAGCAGCTTACCGGCCCTTCACTTCTCTAGCACAGATACGCAGTATTTT
>TRBD1|TRBV29-1|.|17|TRBJ2-2
CSVSLGGLTGGGGELPF
TGCAGCGTCTCACTCGGGGGGCTGACAGGGGGCGGCGGGGAGCTGCCTTTT
>.|TRBV5-6|few|15|TRBJ2-1
CASSYFGTDSNEQFF
TGTGCCAGCAGCTATTTCGGGACGGATAGCAATGAGCAGTTCTTC
>.|TRBV24-1|many|12|TRBJ2-7
CATSDGSYEQYF
TGTGCCACCAGTGATGGCAGCTACGAGCAGTACTTC
>TRBD1|TRBV28|.|17|TRBJ1-5
CASSFRTGGAVGQPQHF
TGTGCCAGCAGTTTCCGGACAGGGGGTGCCGTGGGTCAGCCCCAGCATTTT
>TRBD2|TRBV27|many|14|TRBJ2-7
CASSSSSGRGEQYF
TGTGCCAGCAGTTCGTCTAGCGGGAGGGGCGAGCAGTACTTC
>TRBD2|TRBV28|.|15|TRBJ2-1
CASSLGASGSDEQFF
TGTGCCAGCAGTTTAGGCGCTAGCGGGAGTGATGAGCAGTTCTTC
>.|TRBV20-1|many|13|TRBJ1-1
CSARRRASTEAFF
TGCAGTGCCCGTCGTAGAGCCTCCACTGAAGCTTTCTTT
>.|TRBV9|.|13|TRBJ2-3
CASSPGTLDTQYF
TGTGCCAGCAGCCCGGGGACTCTGGATACGCAGTATTTT
>TRBD2|TRBV6-1|many|15|TRBJ2-5
CASTRPGGVMETQYF
TGTGCCAGCACCCGCCCCGGGGGGGTGATGGAGACCCAGTACTTC
>TRBD1|TRBV9|many|15|TRBJ2-7
CASSSGSGTGYEQYF
TGTGCCAGCAGCAGCGGTTCGGGGACAGGTTACGAGCAGTACTTC
>.|TRBV4-2|.|16|TRBJ2-3
CASSQGTRVRTDTQYF
TGTGCCAGCAGCCAAGGTACAAGGGTCCGCACAGATACGCAGTATTTT
>.|TRBV6-2/TRBV6-3|many|17|TRBJ2-7
CASTPLAGHLKSYEQYF
TGTGCCAGCACCCCGCTGGCGGGACACCTCAAATCCTACGAGCAGTACTTC
>TRBD1|TRBV7-2|many|14|TRBJ2-7
CASSADRGYGEQYF
TGTGCCAGCAGCGCTGACAGGGGGTATGGGGAGCAGTACTTC
>.|TRBV27|few|14|TRBJ2-7
CASSLGAVEYEQYF
TGTGCCAGCAGTCTAGGGGCGGTTGAGTACGAGCAGTACTTC
>.|TRBV2|few|13|TRBJ2-7
CASKLTVAYEQYF
TGTGCCAGCAAGCTGACCGTCGCCTACGAGCAGTACTTC
>TRBD1|TRBV3-1|few|12|TRBJ2-7
CASGGARGEQYF
TGTGCCAGCGGCGGTGCCAGGGGGGAGCAGTACTTC